This TCR beta chain appears in the sequencing data of a study of blood T cell repertoires in COVID-19. About the study: Italy, Spain and the United States were the sources of the convalescent and acute COVID-19 samples. Sample material is recorded as cDNA or gDNA derived from T cells, B-cell-depleted T cells, or PBMCs.

The CDR3 length is 15 residues. The V gene's germline CDR1 is SGHTA and CDR2 FQGNSA. V was trimmed by 6 bases and J by 7 bases, leaving 21 bases between them. Per the original data handling: Estimated nucleated cell counts came from reference gene primer amplification. Measured with immunoSEQ multiplex PCR; TCRdb has only the in-frame clones, and not every one. From that table come the V and J calls and clone size; the DNA was used to work out D and trimming. Among approximately 260,000 clones listed, around 90% were seen once. The specimen was peripheral blood. The chain employs TRBV7-2 and TRBJ1-1, with no clear D. The origin of this receptor is a middle-aged man with acute or convalescent COVID-19. The CDR3 is CASRSSRRPEGEAFF. The CDR3 region has the DNA TGTGCCAGCAGGTCGTCCCGTAGGCCTGAGGGTGAAGCTTTCTTT.